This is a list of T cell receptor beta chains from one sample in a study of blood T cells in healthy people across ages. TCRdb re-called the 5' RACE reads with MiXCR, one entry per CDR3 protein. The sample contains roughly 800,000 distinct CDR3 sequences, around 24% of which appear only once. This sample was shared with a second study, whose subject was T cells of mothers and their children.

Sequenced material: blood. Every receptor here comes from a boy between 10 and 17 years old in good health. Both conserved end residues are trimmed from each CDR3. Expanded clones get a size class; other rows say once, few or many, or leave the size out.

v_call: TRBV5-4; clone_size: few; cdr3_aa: ASSLDRREQY
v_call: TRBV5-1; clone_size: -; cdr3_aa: ASSSNSGGKAEQY
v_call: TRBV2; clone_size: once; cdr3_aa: ASSGPGLAVYAGELF
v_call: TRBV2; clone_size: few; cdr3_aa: ASSGLAGRTGELF
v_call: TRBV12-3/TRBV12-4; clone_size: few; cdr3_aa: ASRPEGWREQY
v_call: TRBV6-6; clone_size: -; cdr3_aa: ASRSDRGEYEQY
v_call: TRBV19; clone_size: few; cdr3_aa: ASDGSGTVNQPQH
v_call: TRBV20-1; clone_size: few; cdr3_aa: SAILRLGYNEQF
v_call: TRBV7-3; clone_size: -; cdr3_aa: ASRGDTGGRGLSTYSYEQY
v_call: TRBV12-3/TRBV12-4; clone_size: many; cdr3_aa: ASSVEGYNEQF
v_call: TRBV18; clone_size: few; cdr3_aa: ASSLSGTGRYEQY
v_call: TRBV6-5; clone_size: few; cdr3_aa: ASSRGPGSYEQY
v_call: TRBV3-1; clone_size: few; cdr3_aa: ASSLHGDLSYNEQF
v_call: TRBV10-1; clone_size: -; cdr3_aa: ASSESRTSVLGEQF
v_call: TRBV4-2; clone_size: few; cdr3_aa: TSRGYQETQY
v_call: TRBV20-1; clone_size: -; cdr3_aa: SGETDQETQY
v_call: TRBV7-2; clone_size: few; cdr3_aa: ASARVGFPSTEAF
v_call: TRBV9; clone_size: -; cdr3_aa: ASSPREGSEKLF
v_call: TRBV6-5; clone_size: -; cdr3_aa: ASTGTATNEKLF
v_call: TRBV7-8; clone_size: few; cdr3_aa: ASSSAVRVAETQY
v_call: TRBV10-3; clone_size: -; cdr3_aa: AISGRESNEQF
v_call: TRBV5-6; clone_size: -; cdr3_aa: ASSLVADDTEAF
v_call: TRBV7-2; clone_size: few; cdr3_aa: ASSKVKGTYGYT
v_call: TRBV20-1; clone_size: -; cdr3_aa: SANPATNNYEQY
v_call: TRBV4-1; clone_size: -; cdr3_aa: ASSQEGYLLNNEQF
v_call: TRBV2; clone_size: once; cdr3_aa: ASSLPRGGLDEQF
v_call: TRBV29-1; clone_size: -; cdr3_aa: SGGTADNEKLF
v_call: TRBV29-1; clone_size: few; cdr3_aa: SACQRQEHTEAF
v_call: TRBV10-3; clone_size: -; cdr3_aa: AIRSGARIDTQY
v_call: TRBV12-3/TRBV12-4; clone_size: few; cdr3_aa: ASSLGQLSSYEQY
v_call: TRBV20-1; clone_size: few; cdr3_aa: SGGGGGKNIQY
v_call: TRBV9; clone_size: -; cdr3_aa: ASSVGPSGGTYEQY
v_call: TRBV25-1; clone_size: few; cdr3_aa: ASSGTGEEGNQPQH
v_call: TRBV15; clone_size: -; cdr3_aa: ATSTSTKKLF
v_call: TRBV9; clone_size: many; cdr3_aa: ASSLGGNSYEQY
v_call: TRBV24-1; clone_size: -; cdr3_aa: ATSDLGTAQETQY
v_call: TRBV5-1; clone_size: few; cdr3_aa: ASSLGAAVLYEQY
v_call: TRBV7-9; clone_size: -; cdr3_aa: ASSLLQAEETQY
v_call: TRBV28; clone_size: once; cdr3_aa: ASSLPLLAGGYEQY
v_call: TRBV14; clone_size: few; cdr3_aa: ASSQLGTAGTEAF
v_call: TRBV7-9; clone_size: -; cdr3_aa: ASSTVKSSGGYNEQF
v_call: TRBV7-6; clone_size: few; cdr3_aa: ASSLGAGFSYEQY
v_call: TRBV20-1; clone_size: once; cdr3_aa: SARDFGAGMADTQY
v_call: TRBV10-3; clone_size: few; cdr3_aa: ATRGGTWNTEAF
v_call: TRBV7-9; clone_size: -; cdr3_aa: ASRTGSDDGYT
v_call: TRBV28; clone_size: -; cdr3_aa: ASSLGTHLNTEAF
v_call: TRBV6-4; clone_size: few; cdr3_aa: ASSDRSNTEAF
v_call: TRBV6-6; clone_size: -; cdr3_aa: ASSYRTEKQF
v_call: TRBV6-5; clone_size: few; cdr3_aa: ASSYEAAGNTIY
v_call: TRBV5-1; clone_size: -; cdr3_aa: ASSLQGYLLHEQY
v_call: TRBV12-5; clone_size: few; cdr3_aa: ASGLGPTGDYTGELF
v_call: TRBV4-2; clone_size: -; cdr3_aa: ASSQRANQETQY
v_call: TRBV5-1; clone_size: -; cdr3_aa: ASSSNRGQADTQY
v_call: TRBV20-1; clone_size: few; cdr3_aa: SARGRVDEAGVETQY
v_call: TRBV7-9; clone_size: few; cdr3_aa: ASSTSGTSGFYNEQF
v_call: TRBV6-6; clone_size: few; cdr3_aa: ASSYILGQGDDYGYT
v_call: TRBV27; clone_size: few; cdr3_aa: AGSRGQGAGETQY